This T cell receptor beta chain was profiled in a study of Ad26.COV2.S vaccination and SARS-CoV-2 variants. For the study at large: The COV1001 Ad26.COV2.S trial arm included the donor. The study gave Ad26.COV2.S intramuscularly, once or twice 56 days apart. Whole-study results and caveats: In vaccinated individuals, spike-specific CD8+ and CD4+ T cell responses reportedly displayed substantial breadth. People who got the vaccine had more spike-specific TCR breadth than people who got placebo.

On this clone itself: No antigen is known for it.

CDR3 length equals 13 residues. V was clipped by 2 bases and J by 6 bases, with 10 bases between them. Germline loops: CDR1 MNHNY, CDR2 SVGAGI (reference sequence). Treatment reported: some 19 received Ad26.COV2.S at low or high dose, single or two shots; 5 received placebo; per-sample allocation not given. The samples were gathered on day 63 after the first injection of vaccine or placebo. Produced via immunoSEQ multiplex PCR; TCRdb's table is partial and in-frame only. Counted here are about 400,000 clones, 70% to 90% occurring once; the ten biggest clones make up under 3.5%. Sample: peripheral blood, taken in a trial of Ad26.COV2.S vaccine versus placebo. The receptor was isolated from a person between 18 and 59 years old who received the Ad26.COV2.S COVID-19 vaccine or a placebo. J is TRBJ1-2 and V is TRBV6-6, with a weak D call TRBD1 (6 bases). In nucleotides, the CDR3 is TGTGCCAGCAGTTACAGGAACAGGGATGGCTACACCTTC. It specifies CASSYRNRDGYTF.